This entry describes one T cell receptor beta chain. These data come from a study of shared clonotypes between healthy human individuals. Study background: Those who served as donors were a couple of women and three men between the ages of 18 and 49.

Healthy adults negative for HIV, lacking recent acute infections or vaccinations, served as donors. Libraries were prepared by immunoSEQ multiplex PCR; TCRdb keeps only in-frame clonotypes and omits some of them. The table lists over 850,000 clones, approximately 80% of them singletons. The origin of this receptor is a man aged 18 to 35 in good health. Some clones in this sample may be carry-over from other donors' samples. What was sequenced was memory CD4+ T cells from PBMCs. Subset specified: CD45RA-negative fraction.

CDR3 residues: CASNLGQFGQPQHF. The CDR3 bases are TGTGCCAGCAACCTAGGACAGTTTGGTCAGCCCCAGCATTTT. This chain uses TRBV7-2 with TRBJ1-5; D might be TRBD1 (6 bases). This CDR3 has 14 residues. V shed 7 bases and J shed 6 bases, with 16 bases lying between them. From germline, CDR1 is SGHTA and CDR2 FQGNSA.